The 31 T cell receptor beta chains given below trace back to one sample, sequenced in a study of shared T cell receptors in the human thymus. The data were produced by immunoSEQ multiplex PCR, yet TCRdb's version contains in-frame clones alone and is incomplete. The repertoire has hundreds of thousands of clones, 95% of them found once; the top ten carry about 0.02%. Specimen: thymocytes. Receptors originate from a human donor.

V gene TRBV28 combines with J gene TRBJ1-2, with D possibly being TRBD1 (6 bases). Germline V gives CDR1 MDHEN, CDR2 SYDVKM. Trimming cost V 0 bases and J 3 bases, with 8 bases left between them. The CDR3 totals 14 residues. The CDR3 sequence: CASSLWGHDYGYTF. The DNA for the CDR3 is TGTGCCAGCAGTTTATGGGGACACGACTATGGCTACACCTTC.

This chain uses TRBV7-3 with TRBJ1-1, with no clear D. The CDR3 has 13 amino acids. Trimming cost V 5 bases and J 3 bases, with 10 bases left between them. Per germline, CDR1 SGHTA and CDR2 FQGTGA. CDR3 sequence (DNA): TGTGCCAGCAGCCCCGCGTTTGACACTGAAGCTTTCTTT. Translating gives CASSPAFDTEAFF. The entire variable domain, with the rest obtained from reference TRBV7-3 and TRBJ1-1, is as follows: GAGVSQTPSNKVTEKGKYVELRCDPISGHTALYWYRQSLGQGPEFLIYFQGTGAADDSGLPNDRFFAVRPEGSVSTLKIQRTERGDSAVYLCASSPAFDTEAFFGQGTRLTVV.

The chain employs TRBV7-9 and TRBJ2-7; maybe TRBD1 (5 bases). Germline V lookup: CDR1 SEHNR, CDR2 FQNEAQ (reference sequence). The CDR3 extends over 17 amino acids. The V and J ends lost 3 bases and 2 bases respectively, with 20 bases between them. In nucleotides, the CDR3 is TGTGCCAGCAGCTTGGACCACGGACACCCGGAACCCTACGAGCAGTACTTC. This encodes CASSLDHGHPEPYEQYF.

The CDR3 coding sequence is TGTGCCAGGTGCCGGGGGACAGGGGGCCCTAACACCGGGGAGCTGTTTTTT. Translation gives CARCRGTGGPNTGELFF. The genes are TRBV21-1 and TRBJ2-2; whether TRBD1, the table's D call, matches the DNA was not checked. TRBV21-1 constitutes a pseudogene. The CDR3 has 17 amino acids.

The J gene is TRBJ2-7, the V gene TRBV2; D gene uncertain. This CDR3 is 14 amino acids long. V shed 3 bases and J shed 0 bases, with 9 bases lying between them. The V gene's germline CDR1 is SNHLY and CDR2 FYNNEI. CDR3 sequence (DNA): TGTGCCAGCAGTGAGGGAATATTCTCCTACGAGCAGTACTTC. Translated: CASSEGIFSYEQYF. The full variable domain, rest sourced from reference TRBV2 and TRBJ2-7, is EPEVTQTPSHQVTQMGQEVILRCVPISNHLYFYWYRQILGQKVEFLVSFYNNEISEKSEIFDDQFSVERPDGSNFTLKIRSTKLEDSAMYFCASSEGIFSYEQYFGPGTRLTVT.

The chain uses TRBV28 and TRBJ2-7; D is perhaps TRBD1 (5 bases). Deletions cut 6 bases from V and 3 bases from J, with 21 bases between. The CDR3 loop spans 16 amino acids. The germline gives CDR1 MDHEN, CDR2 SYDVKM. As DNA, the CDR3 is TGTGCCAGCAGAAGGAACAGGATCCGTAACTTCTACGAGCAGTACTTC. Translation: CASRRNRIRNFYEQYF.

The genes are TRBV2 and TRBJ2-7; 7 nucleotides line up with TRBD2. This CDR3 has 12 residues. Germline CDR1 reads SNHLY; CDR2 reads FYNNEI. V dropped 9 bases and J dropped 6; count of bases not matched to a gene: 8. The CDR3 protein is CASLGLDFEQYF. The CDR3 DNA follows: TGTGCCAGTTTAGGACTAGACTTCGAGCAGTACTTC.

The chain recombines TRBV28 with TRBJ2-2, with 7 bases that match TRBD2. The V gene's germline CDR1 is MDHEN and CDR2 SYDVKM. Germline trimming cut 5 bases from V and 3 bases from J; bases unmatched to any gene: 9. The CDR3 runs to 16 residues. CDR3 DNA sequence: TGTGCCAGCAGTCTTTGGACTAGTAGAGACACCGGGGAGCTGTTTTTT. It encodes CASSLWTSRDTGELFF.

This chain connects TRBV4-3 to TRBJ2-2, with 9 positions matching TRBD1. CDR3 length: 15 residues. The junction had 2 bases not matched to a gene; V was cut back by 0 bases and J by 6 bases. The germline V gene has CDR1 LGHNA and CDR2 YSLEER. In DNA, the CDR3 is TGCGCCAGCAGCCAAGATCGGACAGGGGCCGGGGAGCTGTTTTTT. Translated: CASSQDRTGAGELFF.

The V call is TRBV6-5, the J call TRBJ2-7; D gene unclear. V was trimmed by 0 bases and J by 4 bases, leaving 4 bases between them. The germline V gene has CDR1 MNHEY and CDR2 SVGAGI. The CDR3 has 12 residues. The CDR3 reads CASSYSVYEQYF. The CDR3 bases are TGTGCCAGCAGTTACTCCGTGTACGAGCAGTACTTC.

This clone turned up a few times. CDR3 region: CASSSRGIQSGNTIYF. DNA of the CDR3: TGTGCCAGCAGCTCTAGGGGGATTCAGTCTGGAAACACCATATATTTT. This chain links TRBV7-9 with TRBJ1-3, with TRBD1 as a possible D gene (6 bases). V was cut by 4 bases and J by 1 base, with 14 bases left in between. This CDR3 region has 16 residues. Germline CDR1 and CDR2: SEHNR and FQNEAQ (reference sequence).

The CDR3 region is CASSLRKKRGANVLTF. The CDR3 DNA follows: TGTGCCAGCAGTTTAAGGAAGAAGAGGGGGGCCAACGTCCTGACTTTC. The chain links TRBV28 to TRBJ2-6; D is undetermined. The CDR3 consists of 16 residues. The germline CDR1 and CDR2 sequences are MDHEN and SYDVKM. Deletions cut 2 bases from V and 4 bases from J, with 12 bases between. The whole variable domain, filled in from reference TRBV28 and TRBJ2-6, reads DVKVTQSSRYLVKRTGEKVFLECVQDMDHENMFWYRQDPGLGLRLIYFSYDVKMKEKGDIPEGYSVSREKKERFSLILESASTNQTSMYLCASSLRKKRGANVLTFGAGSRLTVL.

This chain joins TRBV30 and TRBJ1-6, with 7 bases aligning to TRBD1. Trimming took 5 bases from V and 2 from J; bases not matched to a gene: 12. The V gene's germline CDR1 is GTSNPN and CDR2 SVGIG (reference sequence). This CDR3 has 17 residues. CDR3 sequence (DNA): TGTGCCTGGGGTTCTATAGACAGGGACCCCTATAATTCACCCCTCCACTTT. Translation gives CAWGSIDRDPYNSPLHF.

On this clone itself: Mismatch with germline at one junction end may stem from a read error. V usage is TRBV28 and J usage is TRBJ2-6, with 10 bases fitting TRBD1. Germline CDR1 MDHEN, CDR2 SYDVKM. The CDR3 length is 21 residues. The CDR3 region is CAGSHSRGQGDEDSGANVLTF. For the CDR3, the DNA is TGTGCCGGCAGTCATAGTCGTGGACAGGGGGATGAGGATTCTGGGGCCAACGTCCTGACTTTC.

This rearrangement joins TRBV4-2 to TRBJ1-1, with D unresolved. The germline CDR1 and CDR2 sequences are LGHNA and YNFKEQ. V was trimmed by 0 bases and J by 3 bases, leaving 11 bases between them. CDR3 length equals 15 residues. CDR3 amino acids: CASSQDTALYTEAFF. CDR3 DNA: TGTGCCAGCAGCCAAGATACAGCGCTTTACACTGAAGCTTTCTTT.

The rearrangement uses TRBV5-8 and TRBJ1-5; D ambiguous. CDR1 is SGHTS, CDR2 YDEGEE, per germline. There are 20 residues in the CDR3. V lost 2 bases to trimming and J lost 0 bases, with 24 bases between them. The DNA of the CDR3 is TGTGCCAGCAGCTTTCACCCGGTTGGCAGCCGGACCGATAGCAATCAGCCCCAGCATTTT. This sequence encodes CASSFHPVGSRTDSNQPQHF.

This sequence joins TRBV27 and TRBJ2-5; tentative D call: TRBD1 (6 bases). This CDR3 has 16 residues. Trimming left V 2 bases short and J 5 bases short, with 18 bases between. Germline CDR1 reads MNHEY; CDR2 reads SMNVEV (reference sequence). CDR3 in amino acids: CASSLDGTKPPETQYF. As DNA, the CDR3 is TGTGCCAGCAGTTTAGATGGGACAAAGCCGCCGGAGACCCAGTACTTC.

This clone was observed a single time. The CDR3 DNA sequence: TGCGCCAGCAGTGAAGGGGGGGAAAGGTACGAGGGAGCCTACAATGAGCAGTTCTTC. This encodes CASSEGGERYEGAYNEQFF. The rearrangement links TRBV10-1 to TRBJ2-1; tentatively, D is TRBD2 (7 bases). Trimming shortened V by 3 bases and J by 2 bases, and 23 bases separated the two germline ends. From germline, CDR1 is WNHNN and CDR2 SYGVQD (reference sequence). The CDR3 loop spans 19 amino acids.

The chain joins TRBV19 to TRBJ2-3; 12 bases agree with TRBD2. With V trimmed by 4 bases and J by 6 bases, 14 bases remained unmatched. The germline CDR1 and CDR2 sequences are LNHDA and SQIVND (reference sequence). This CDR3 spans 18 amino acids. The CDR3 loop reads CASSTLAGGPPSWDTQYF. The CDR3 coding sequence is TGTGCCAGTAGTACCCTAGCGGGAGGGCCTCCCTCGTGGGATACGCAGTATTTT.

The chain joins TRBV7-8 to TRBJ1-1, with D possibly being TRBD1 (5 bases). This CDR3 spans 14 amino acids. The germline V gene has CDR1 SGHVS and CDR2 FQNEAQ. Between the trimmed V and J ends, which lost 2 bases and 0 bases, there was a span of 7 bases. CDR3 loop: CASSLTGMNTEAFF. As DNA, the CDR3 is TGTGCCAGCAGCTTAACAGGAATGAACACTGAAGCTTTCTTT.

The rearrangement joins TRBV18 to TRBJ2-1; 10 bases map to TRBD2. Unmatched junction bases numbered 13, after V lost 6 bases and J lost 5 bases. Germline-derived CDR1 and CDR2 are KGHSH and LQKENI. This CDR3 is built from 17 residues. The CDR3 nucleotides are TGTGCCAGCTCCCCAACCCCAAGCGGGGGGGCCCACAATGAGCAGTTCTTC. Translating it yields CASSPTPSGGAHNEQFF.

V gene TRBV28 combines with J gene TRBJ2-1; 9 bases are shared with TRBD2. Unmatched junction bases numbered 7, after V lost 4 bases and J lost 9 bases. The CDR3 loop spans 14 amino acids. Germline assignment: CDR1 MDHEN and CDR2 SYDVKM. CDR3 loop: CASSSGTSICEQFF. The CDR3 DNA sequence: TGTGCCAGCAGTTCCGGGACTAGCATTTGTGAGCAGTTCTTC.

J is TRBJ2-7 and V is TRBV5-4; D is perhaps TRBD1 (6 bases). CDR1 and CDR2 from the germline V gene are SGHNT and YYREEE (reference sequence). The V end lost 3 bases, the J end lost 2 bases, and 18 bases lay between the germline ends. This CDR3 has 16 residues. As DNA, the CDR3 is TGTGCCAGCAGCTCCGCCCACAGGGAGATCACCTACGAGCAGTACTTC. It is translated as CASSSAHREITYEQYF.

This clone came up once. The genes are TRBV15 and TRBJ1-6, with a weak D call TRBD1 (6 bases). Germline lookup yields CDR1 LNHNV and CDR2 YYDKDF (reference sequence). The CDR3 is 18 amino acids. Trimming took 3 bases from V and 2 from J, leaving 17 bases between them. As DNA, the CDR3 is TGTGCCACCAGCAGGGCGTACCAAAAGGGGGCCTATAATTCACCCCTCCACTTT. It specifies CATSRAYQKGAYNSPLHF.

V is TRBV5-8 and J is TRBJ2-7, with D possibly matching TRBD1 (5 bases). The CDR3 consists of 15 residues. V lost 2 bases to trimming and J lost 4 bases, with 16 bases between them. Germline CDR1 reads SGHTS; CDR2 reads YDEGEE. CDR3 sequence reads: CASSFNPWGRYEQYF. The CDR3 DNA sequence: TGTGCCAGCAGCTTCAATCCATGGGGCCGGTACGAGCAGTACTTC.

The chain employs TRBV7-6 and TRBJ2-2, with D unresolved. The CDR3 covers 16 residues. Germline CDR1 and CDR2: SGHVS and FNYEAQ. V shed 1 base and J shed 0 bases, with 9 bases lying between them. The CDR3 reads CASSLVSSSNTGELFF. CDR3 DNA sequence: TGTGCCAGCAGCTTAGTTTCGAGCTCGAACACCGGGGAGCTGTTTTTT.

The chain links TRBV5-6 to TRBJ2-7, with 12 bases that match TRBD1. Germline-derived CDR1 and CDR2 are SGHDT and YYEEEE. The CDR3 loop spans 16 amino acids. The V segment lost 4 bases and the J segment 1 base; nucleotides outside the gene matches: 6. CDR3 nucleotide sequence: TGTGCCAGCAGCACCACGGGACAGGGGGCGTCCTACGAGCAGTACTTC. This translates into CASSTTGQGASYEQYF. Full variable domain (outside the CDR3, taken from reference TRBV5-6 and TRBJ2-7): DAGVTQSPTHLIKTRGQQVTLRCSPKSGHDTVSWYQQALGQGPQFIFQYYEEEERQRGNFPDRFSGHQFPNYSSELNVNALLLGDSALYLCASSTTGQGASYEQYFGPGTRLTVT.

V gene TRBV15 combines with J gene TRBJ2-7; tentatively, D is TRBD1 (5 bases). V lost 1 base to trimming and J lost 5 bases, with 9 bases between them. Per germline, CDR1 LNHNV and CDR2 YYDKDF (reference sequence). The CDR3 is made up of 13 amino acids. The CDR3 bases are TGTGCCACCAGCAGAGTCAGCAGGGACGAGCAGTACTTC. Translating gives CATSRVSRDEQYF.

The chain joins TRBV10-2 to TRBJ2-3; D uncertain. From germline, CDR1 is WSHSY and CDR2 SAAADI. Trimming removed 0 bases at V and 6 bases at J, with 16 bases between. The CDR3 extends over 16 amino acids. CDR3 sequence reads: CASSESWAEKRDTQYF. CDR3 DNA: TGCGCCAGCAGTGAGTCTTGGGCGGAGAAAAGGGATACGCAGTATTTT.

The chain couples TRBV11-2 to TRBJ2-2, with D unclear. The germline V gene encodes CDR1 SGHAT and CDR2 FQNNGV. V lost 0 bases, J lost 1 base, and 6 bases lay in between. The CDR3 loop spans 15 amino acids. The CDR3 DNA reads TGTGCCAGCAGCTTAGACGGTCAGAACACCGGGGAGCTGTTTTTT. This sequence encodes CASSLDGQNTGELFF.

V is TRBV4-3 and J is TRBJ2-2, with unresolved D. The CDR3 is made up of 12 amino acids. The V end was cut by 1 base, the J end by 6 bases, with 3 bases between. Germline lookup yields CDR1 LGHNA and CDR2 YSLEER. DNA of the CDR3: TGCGCCAGCAGCCAAGTGGCCGGGGAGCTGTTTTTT. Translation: CASSQVAGELFF.